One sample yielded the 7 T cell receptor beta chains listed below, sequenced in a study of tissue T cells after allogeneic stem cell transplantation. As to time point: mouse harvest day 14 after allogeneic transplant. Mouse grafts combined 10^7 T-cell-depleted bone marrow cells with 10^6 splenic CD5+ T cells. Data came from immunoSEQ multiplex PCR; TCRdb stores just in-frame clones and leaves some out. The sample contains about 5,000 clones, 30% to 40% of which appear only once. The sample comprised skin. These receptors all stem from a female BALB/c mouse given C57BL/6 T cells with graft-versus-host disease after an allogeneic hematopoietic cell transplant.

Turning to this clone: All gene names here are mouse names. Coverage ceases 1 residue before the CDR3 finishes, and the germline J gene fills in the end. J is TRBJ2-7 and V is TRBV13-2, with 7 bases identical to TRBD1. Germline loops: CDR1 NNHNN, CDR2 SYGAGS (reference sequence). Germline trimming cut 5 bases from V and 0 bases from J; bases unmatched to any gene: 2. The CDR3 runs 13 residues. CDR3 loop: CASGRDSSYEQYF. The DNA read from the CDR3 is TGTGCCAGCGGGAGGGACAGCTCCTATGAACAGTAC.

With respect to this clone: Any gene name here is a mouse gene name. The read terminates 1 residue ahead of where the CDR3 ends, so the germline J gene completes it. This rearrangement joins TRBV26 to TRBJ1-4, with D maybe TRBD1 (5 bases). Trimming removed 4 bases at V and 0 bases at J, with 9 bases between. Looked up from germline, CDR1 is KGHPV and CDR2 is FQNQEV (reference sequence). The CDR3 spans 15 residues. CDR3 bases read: TGTGCCAGCAGTCCCTACAGGATTTCCAACGAAAGATTATTT. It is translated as CASSPYRISNERLF. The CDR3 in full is CASSPYRISNERLFF.

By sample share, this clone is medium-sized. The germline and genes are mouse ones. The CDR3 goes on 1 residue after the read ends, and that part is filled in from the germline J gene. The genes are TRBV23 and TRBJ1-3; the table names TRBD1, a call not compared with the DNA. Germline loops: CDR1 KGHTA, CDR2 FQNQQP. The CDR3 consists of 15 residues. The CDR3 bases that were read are TGCTCCAGCAGTACCGGGACAGGGACTGGAAATACGCTCTAT. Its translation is CSSSTGTGTGNTLY. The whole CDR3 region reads CSSSTGTGTGNTLYF.

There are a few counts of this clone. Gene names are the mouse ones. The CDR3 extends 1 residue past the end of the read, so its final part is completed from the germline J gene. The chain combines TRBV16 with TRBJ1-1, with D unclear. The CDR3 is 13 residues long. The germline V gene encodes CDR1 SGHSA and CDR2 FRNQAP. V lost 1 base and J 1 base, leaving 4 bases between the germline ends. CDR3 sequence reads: CASSLAENTEVFF. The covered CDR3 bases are TGTGCAAGCAGCTTAGCAGAAAACACAGAAGTCTTC.

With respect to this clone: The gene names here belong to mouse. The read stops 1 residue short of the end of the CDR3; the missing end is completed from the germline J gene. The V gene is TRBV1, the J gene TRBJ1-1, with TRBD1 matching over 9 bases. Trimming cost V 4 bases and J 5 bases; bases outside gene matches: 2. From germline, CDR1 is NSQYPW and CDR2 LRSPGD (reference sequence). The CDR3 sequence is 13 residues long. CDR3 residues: CTCSGGQGTEVFF. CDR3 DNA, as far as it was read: TGCACCTGCAGTGGGGGACAGGGTACAGAAGTCTTC.

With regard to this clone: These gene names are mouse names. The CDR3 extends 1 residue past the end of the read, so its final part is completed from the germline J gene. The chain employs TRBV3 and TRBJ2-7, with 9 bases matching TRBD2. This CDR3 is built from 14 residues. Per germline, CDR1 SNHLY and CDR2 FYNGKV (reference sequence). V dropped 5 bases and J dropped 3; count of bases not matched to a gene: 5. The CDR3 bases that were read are TGTGCCAGCAGCCCCGCCTGGGGGGGCTATGAACAGTAC. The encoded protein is CASSPAWGGYEQY. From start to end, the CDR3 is CASSPAWGGYEQYF.

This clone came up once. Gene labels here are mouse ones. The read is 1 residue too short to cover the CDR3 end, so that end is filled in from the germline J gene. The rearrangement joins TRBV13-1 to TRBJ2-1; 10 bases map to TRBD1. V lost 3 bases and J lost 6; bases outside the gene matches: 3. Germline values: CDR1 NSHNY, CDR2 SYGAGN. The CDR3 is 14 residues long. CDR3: CASSAGTGVAEQFF. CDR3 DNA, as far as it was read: TGTGCCAGCAGTGCCGGGACAGGGGTTGCTGAGCAGTTC.